This T cell receptor (beta chain) was captured by sequencing in a study of lymphopenia after photon versus proton radiotherapy. Study outcomes and limitations: Post-nadir diversity loss with photons came from oligoclonal expansion, particularly CD8+ Temra cells. Photon-treated patients lost naive T cells and TCR diversity; proton-treated stayed stable.

V was cut by 3 bases and J by 9 bases, with 20 bases left in between. The length of the CDR3 is 15 residues. Comments on this clone: Its specificity is unknown.

Only in-frame clones appear in the TCRdb table, and some are missing; sequencing was by immunoSEQ multiplex PCR. Found here are 30,000 to 35,000 clones, 80% to 90% of them singletons; the top ten hold around 7%. This chain joins TRBV23-1 and TRBJ2-5; D perhaps matches TRBD1 (6 bases). TRBV23-1 is known as an ORF, though its function is uncertain. This TCR came from an older woman with pancreatic cancer. Some clones in this sample may be carry-over from other donors' samples. The sample here was peripheral blood, taken from a patient treated with proton-based radiotherapy. The CDR3, as DNA: TGCGCCAGCAGTCACCTACGTAGGATGCAGGGGTCCCAGTACTTC. Translation: CASSHLRRMQGSQYF.